This TCR beta chain was sequenced during a study of blood T cell repertoires in COVID-19. Looking at the study overall: Samples representing acute and convalescent COVID-19 were sourced from the United States, Italy and Spain. T cells, B-cell-depleted T cells, or PBMCs provided the cDNA or gDNA that served as material.

V was clipped by 3 bases and J by 8 bases, with 22 bases between them. The CDR3 is 16 residues long. Germline V gene sequence: CDR1 SNHLY, CDR2 FYNNEI. Sequencing used immunoSEQ multiplex PCR; TCRdb keeps in-frame clones, though not all of them. The data show 85,000 to 130,000 clones, about 84% seen once. Sequencing was performed on peripheral blood. The chain links TRBV2 to TRBJ1-2, with D maybe TRBD1 (5 bases). This clonotype was sampled from an older woman with acute or convalescent COVID-19. In DNA, the CDR3 is TGTGCCAGCAGTGATTTCTTGGACACGGCGACTCGGGGCTACACCTTC. This translates into CASSDFLDTATRGYTF.